Below, 12 T cell receptor beta chains from the same sample are listed, as sequenced in a study of blood T cells in healthy people across ages. It was with a sample-barcoded 5' primer and a J-beta primer mix that a second PCR of about 7 to 12 cycles was run. From the 5' RACE reads, TCRdb called clonotypes with MiXCR, one entry per CDR3 protein. The sample contains about 1,600,000 distinct CDR3 sequences, 35% to 45% of which appear only once. Source material: blood. The receptors stem from a woman younger than 30 in good health.

This clonotype was observed a handful of times. The chain combines TRBV2 with TRBJ2-1, with D unresolved. This CDR3 spans 13 amino acids. Germline values: CDR1 SNHLY, CDR2 FYNNEI. V shed 4 bases and J shed 8 bases, with 12 bases lying between them. The CDR3 loop is CASSVDYQDEQFF. CDR3 nucleotide sequence: TGTGCCAGCAGTGTCGATTATCAGGATGAGCAGTTCTTC.

Here the CDR3 DNA reads TGTGCCAGCAGGGTCGAGGGAGCGGATGAGCAGTTCTTC. It specifies CASRVEGADEQFF. The chain recombines TRBV7-8 with TRBJ2-1; TRBD2 might be the D (5 bases). There are 13 residues in the CDR3. CDR1 and CDR2 from the germline V gene are SGHVS and FQNEAQ. V lost 6 bases and J lost 8, with 14 bases in between.

Comment on this clonotype: At one of its ends the junction is not consistent with the germline gene, which may arise from a read error. The chain couples TRBV20-1 to TRBJ1-2, with a tentative D call TRBD1 (5 bases). CDR1 and CDR2 (germline): DFQATT, SNEGSKA (reference sequence). This CDR3 contains 13 residues. CDR3 sequence: CKLDTGRDYGYAF. As DNA, the CDR3 is TGCAAACTTGATACCGGGAGGGACTATGGCTACGCCTTC.

The genes are TRBV4-1 and TRBJ2-6, with D possibly being TRBD1 (5 bases). CDR1 is MGHRA, CDR2 YSYEKL, per germline. V was pared by 4 bases and J by 1 base, with 17 bases between. CDR3 size: 18 residues. CDR3 amino acids: CASSPEGQGRSGANVLTF. CDR3 coding DNA: TGCGCCAGCAGCCCCGAAGGCCAGGGTAGGTCTGGGGCCAACGTCCTGACTTTC.

Only a few counts were recorded for this clonotype. The chain links TRBV2 to TRBJ2-7; 7 nucleotides match TRBD1. The V segment lost 11 bases and the J segment 4 bases; nucleotides outside the gene matches: 8. Germline CDR1 is SNHLY and CDR2 is FYNNEI. This CDR3 has 12 residues. As DNA, the CDR3 is TGTGCCGTACGGGACAGCGGTTACGAGCAGTACTTC. The encoded protein is CAVRDSGYEQYF. The whole variable domain, remainder taken from reference TRBV2 and TRBJ2-7, is EPEVTQTPSHQVTQMGQEVILRCVPISNHLYFYWYRQILGQKVEFLVSFYNNEISEKSEIFDDQFSVERPDGSNFTLKIRSTKLEDSAMYFCAVRDSGYEQYFGPGTRLTVT.

V is TRBV12-3 or TRBV12-4 and J is TRBJ2-1; 9 nucleotides agree with TRBD1. J gave up 6 bases and V 6 bases, and 9 bases lay outside the gene matches. The CDR3 extends over 15 amino acids. The CDR3 loop reads CASRTGTGTPNEQFF. CDR3 bases: TGTGCCAGCAGAACCGGGACAGGGACACCCAATGAGCAGTTCTTC.

This clonotype has only one observation. The rearrangement joins TRBV5-1 to TRBJ2-7; D call uncertain. The end of the DNA aligns better with TRBJ2-5, so the J call may be wrong. CDR1 and CDR2 (germline): SGHRS, YFSETQ. This CDR3 has 18 amino acids. The CDR3 region has the DNA TGCGCCAGCAGCTTAAGTGGCCGAATGGCAGGTGTGGGGGAGACCCAGTACTTC. Translated, it gives CASSLSGRMAGVGETQYF.

The chain links TRBV5-8 to TRBJ2-5, with 9 positions matching TRBD1. V shed 4 bases and J 3 bases; nucleotides not matched to a gene: 7. Germline V gene lookup returns CDR1 SGHTS and CDR2 YDEGEE. The CDR3 sequence is 15 residues long. CDR3 nucleotide sequence: TGTGCCAGCAGCACTTATAGGACAGGGGAAGAGACCCAGTACTTC. This sequence encodes CASSTYRTGEETQYF.

As to this clonotype: One end of the junction is discordant with germline, which a read error may explain. The chain uses TRBV10-3 and TRBJ2-5; weak D call: TRBD2 (5 bases). CDR1 is ENHRY and CDR2 is SYGVKD in the germline V gene. The CDR3 is made up of 14 amino acids. CDR3 sequence reads: CAISDGKRWETQDF. In DNA form, the CDR3 reads TGTGCCATCAGTGACGGGAAGCGATGGGAGACCCAGGACTTC.

The V call is TRBV7-9, the J call TRBJ2-1, with D unresolved. The V gene lost 5 bases and the J gene lost 10 bases, with 12 bases spanning the gap. This CDR3 spans 12 amino acids. Germline CDR1 is SEHNR and CDR2 is FQNEAQ (reference sequence). The CDR3 DNA reads as TGTGCCAGCAGCACCTCAACTAACGAGCAGTTCTTC. Protein: CASSTSTNEQFF. Supplemented by reference TRBV7-9 and TRBJ2-1, the full variable domain reads DTGVSQNPRHKITKRGQNVTFRCDPISEHNRLYWYRQTLGQGPEFLTYFQNEAQLEKSRLLSDRFSAERPKGSFSTLEIQRTEQGDSAMYLCASSTSTNEQFFGPGTRLTVL.

This clonotype occurred a few times. The chain links TRBV28 to TRBJ1-2; TRBD1 agrees at 8 bases. The germline V gene encodes CDR1 MDHEN and CDR2 SYDVKM. V lost 7 bases to trimming and J lost 4 bases; unmatched junction nucleotides: 8. This CDR3 contains 14 residues. In DNA form, the CDR3 reads TGTGCCAGCAATACGGCGGACAGGGCCTATGGCTACACCTTC. Translation gives CASNTADRAYGYTF.

This clonotype was recorded at least ten times. V is TRBV20-1 and J is TRBJ2-1; TRBD1 might be the D (5 bases). V was clipped by 8 bases and J by 2 bases, with 13 bases between them. CDR1 and CDR2 (germline): DFQATT, SNEGSKA (reference sequence). This CDR3 region has 13 residues. The CDR3 DNA follows: TGCAGTTCTGGACCCAGGGCCTACAATGAGCAGTTCTTC. Residues: CSSGPRAYNEQFF.